This is a list of T cell receptor beta chains from one sample in a study of blood T cell repertoires in COVID-19. Clones were sequenced by immunoSEQ multiplex PCR, and TCRdb holds only the in-frame ones, with some missing. Of hundreds of thousands of clones detected, roughly 89% appear once; the ten largest clones hold 2.5% to 3.5%. The material sequenced was PBMCs or T cells enriched from blood (not recorded which). The receptors here all came from a woman aged 50 to 60 who had been exposed to COVID-19. CDR3s include the opening cysteine and the closing phenylalanine or tryptophan. Fields, in order: D gene, clone size, V gene, J gene, CDR3 protein, CDR3 DNA. D genes are given only for firm matches. The size entry is marked missing in some rows and otherwise reads once, few, many or a size class.

>TRBD1|NA|TRBV19|TRBJ1-5
CASSISGTGRNNQPQHF
TGTGCCAGTAGTATAAGCGGGACAGGGAGGAACAATCAGCCCCAGCATTTT
>NA|NA|TRBV19|TRBJ2-3
CASSITGGGATQYF
TGTGCCAGTAGTATCACTGGAGGCGGGGCTACGCAGTATTTT
>TRBD1|few|TRBV18|TRBJ1-5
CASSPSAQGALLPQHF
TGTGCCAGCTCACCGAGTGCACAGGGGGCCCTTTTGCCCCAGCATTTT
>TRBD2|NA|TRBV7-9|TRBJ2-7
CASSRGVSYEQYF
TGTGCCAGCAGCCGGGGGGTCTCCTACGAGCAGTACTTC
>NA|NA|TRBV5-4|TRBJ2-2
CASSFPPTANTGELFF
TGTGCCAGCAGCTTCCCTCCGACAGCGAACACCGGGGAGCTGTTTTTT
>NA|NA|TRBV5-1|TRBJ2-7
CASSFLGGYEQYF
TGCGCCAGCAGCTTCTTAGGGGGTTACGAGCAGTACTTC
>NA|NA|TRBV1|TRBJ2-1
CTSRLAYNEQFF
TGCACCAGCAGACTAGCGTACAATGAGCAGTTCTTC
>TRBD1|NA|TRBV6-2/TRBV6-3|TRBJ1-6
CASSRDSATNSPLHF
TGTGCCAGCAGTCGGGACAGCGCAACTAATTCACCCCTCCACTTT
>NA|NA|TRBV2|TRBJ2-3
CASSNRHRSTDTQYF
TGTGCCAGCAGCAATAGACACCGTAGCACAGATACGCAGTATTTT
>TRBD1|once|TRBV27|TRBJ1-2
CASSFDRGGGYTF
TGTGCCAGCAGTTTTGACAGGGGGGGCGGCTACACCTTC
>NA|NA|TRBV2|TRBJ1-2
CASSEAFVGQAF
TGTGCCAGCAGTGAAGCGTTTGTCGGCCAGGCCTTC
>TRBD1|NA|TRBV18|TRBJ2-7
CASSPSGTGVDEQYF
TGTGCCAGCTCCCCCTCCGGGACAGGTGTCGACGAGCAGTACTTC
>TRBD2|NA|TRBV2|TRBJ2-3
CASLKGLAGTDTQYF
TGTGCCAGCTTAAAAGGACTAGCGGGCACAGATACGCAGTATTTT
>NA|once|TRBV5-1|TRBJ2-1
CASSLQLYNEQFF
TGCGCCAGCAGCTTACAGTTATACAATGAGCAGTTCTTC
>TRBD1|NA|TRBV28|TRBJ1-4
CASRPPGGGNEKLFF
TGTGCCAGCAGACCCCCGGGAGGGGGCAATGAAAAACTGTTTTTT
>NA|NA|TRBV2|TRBJ2-3
CASSPERRTDTQYF
TGTGCCAGCAGCCCCGAGAGGCGCACAGATACGCAGTATTTT
>NA|NA|TRBV6-5|TRBJ1-4
CASSYTGRANEKLFF
TGTGCCAGCAGTTATACAGGGAGGGCTAATGAAAAACTGTTTTTT
>TRBD2|NA|TRBV4-2|TRBJ2-2
CASSRDILAGSQSSVWNTGELFF
TGTGCCAGCAGCCGAGATATCCTAGCGGGGTCGCAGTCATCCGTTTGGAACACCGGGGAGCTGTTTTTT
>TRBD1|NA|TRBV5-6|TRBJ1-6
CASSGGQVQPLHF
TGTGCCAGCAGCGGCGGACAGGTTCAACCCCTCCACTTT
>NA|NA|TRBV14|TRBJ1-1
CASSHWATSYGAFF
TGTGCCAGCAGCCACTGGGCCACAAGTTACGGAGCTTTCTTT
>NA|NA|TRBV2|TRBJ2-5
CASSAEQIAAGETQYF
TGTGCCAGCAGCGCGGAACAGATAGCGGCGGGGGAGACCCAGTACTTC
>NA|NA|TRBV18|TRBJ1-1
CASSPSKQAAFF
TGTGCCAGCTCACCTTCTAAACAGGCCGCTTTCTTT
>TRBD1|NA|TRBV10-3|TRBJ1-1
CAISDMQGAYDTEAFF
TGTGCCATCAGTGATATGCAGGGGGCTTACGACACTGAAGCTTTCTTT
>TRBD1|NA|TRBV2|TRBJ2-7
CASRTGQVSYEQYF
TGTGCCAGCAGAACAGGACAGGTCTCCTACGAGCAGTACTTC
>NA|NA|TRBV3-1/TRBV3-2|TRBJ1-3
CASSQSTGNTIYF
TGTGCCAGCAGCCAATCTACTGGAAACACCATATATTTT
>NA|NA|TRBV4-1|TRBJ1-2
CASSATMGGDYGYTF
TGCGCCAGCTCAGCCACGATGGGAGGCGACTATGGCTACACCTTC
>NA|NA|TRBV7-6|TRBJ1-3
CASSLQGNGNTIYF
TGTGCCAGCAGTCTACAGGGTAATGGAAACACCATATATTTT
>TRBD1|NA|TRBV3-1/TRBV3-2|TRBJ1-1
CASSQASWGQGRTEAFF
TGTGCCAGCAGCCAAGCCTCCTGGGGACAGGGGCGCACTGAAGCTTTCTTT
>TRBD1|once|TRBV6-5|TRBJ1-2
CASSPGTGNYGYTF
TGTGCCAGCAGTCCCGGGACAGGGAACTATGGCTACACCTTC
>NA|NA|TRBV19|TRBJ1-1
CASSIKVGRGENTEAFF
TGTGCCAGTAGTATTAAGGTCGGTCGGGGGGAGAACACTGAAGCTTTCTTT
>NA|NA|TRBV11-2|TRBJ2-1
CASRSGSSYNEQFF
TGTGCCAGCCGCTCGGGTAGCTCCTACAATGAGCAGTTCTTC
>NA|NA|TRBV28|TRBJ1-2
CASSAGGRDYGYTF
TGTGCCAGCAGTGCGGGGGGGCGCGACTATGGCTACACCTTC
>NA|NA|TRBV10-3|TRBJ2-5
CAISASDSPQETQYF
TGTGCCATCAGTGCCTCGGACAGCCCGCAAGAGACCCAGTACTTC